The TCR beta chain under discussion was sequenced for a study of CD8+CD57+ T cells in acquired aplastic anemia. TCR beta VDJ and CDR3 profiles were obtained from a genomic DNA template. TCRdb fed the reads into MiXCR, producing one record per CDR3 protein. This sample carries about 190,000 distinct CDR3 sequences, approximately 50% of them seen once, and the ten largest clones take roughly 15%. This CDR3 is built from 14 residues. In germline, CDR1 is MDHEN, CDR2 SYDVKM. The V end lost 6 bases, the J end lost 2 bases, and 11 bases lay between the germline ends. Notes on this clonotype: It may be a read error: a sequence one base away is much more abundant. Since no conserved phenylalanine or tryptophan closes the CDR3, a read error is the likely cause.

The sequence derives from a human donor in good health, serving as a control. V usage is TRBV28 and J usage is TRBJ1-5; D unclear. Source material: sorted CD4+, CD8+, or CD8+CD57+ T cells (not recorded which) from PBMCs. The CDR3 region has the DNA TGTGCCAGCAGCAGGATGGGCGGCAATCAGCCCCAGCATTCT. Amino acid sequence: CASSRMGGNQPQHS.